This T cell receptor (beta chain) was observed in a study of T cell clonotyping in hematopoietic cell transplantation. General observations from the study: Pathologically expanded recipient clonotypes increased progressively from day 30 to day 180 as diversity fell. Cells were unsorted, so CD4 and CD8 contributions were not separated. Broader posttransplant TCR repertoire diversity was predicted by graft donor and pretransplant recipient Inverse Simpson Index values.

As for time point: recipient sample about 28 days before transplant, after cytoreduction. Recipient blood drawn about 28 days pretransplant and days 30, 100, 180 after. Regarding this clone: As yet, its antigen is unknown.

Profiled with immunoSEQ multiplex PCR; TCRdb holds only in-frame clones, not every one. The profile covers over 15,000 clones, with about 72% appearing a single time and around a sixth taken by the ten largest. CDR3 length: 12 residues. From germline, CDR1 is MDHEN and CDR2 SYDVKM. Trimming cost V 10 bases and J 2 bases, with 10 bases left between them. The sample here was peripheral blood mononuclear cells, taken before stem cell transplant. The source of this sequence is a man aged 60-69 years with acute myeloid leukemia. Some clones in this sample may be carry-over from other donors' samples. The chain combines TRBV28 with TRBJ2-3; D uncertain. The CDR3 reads CATRVDTDTQYF. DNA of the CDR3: TGTGCCACCCGTGTGGACACAGATACGCAGTATTTT.